This T cell receptor beta chain was sequenced during a study of Graves' ophthalmopathy and Graves' hyperthyroidism (dated by TCRdb to the late 2010s). Context from the whole study: Peripheral blood was collected before any treatment was given, at the time of initial diagnosis. TCR beta repertoire signatures were used to distinguish Graves' ophthalmopathy from Graves' hyperthyroidism and to predict progression to ophthalmopathy. In total, under 150 blood samples were TCR-sequenced: around 42 ophthalmopathy, some 80 hyperthyroidism and some 17 hyperthyroidism-to-ophthalmopathy patients. To explore V-J signatures that distinguish ophthalmopathy from hyperthyroidism, a discovery set of about a hundred patients was enrolled, made up of approximately 45 with ophthalmopathy and under 65 with stable hyperthyroidism. An independent validation cohort comprised roughly 20 hyperthyroidism patients and 15 to 17 patients who later progressed from hyperthyroidism to ophthalmopathy. In a handful of hyperthyroidism patients, the T-cell repertoire of thyroid tissue was compared with the T-cell repertoire of blood. Following sampling, methimazole starting at 30 mg daily was administered to hyperthyroidism patients, and high-dose intravenous methylprednisolone was administered to ophthalmopathy patients. The 95 to 100 discovery patients were divided at random into training and test sets in a 7:3 ratio. Broad study findings and their caveats: The 13-signature model separated ophthalmopathy from stable hyperthyroidism with over 85% sensitivity and approximately 83% specificity in cross-validation, and 80%/75% in the test set. In validation, the model predicted ophthalmopathy progression with 55% to 71% sensitivity and 72.22% specificity; some 13 predicted patients were CT-confirmed with GO in a median of approximately six months. No statistical method was used to set the sample size in advance, and the investigators knew which group each participant was assigned to. Most of the expanded thyroid clonotypes with a frequency above 0.001 were also detected in blood, and it was suggested that the thyroid immune response may be reflected by blood repertoires.

TCR beta CDR3 regions were amplified from RNA transcripts for repertoire sequencing. The first round of RT-PCR was done with HTBI primers and the Qiagen OneStep RT-PCR kit, and was followed by a second round of multiplex PCR, then size selection and purification. The libraries underwent paired-end sequencing with 100 bp reads on an Illumina HiSeq2000. The paper's data handling went like this. SOAPnuke was used to process the reads, removing any read that contained adapters or uncalled bases, had a mean Phred below 15, or lacked an exact match to the constant primer or identifier. COPE v1.2.5 was used to merge high-quality paired reads. Unique nucleotide sequences were defined as clonotypes and aligned to IMGT TRB V, D and J references using MiTCR v1.1. Analysis was restricted to V-J combinations with a frequency above 0.0001, which covered 98% to 99.2% of repertoires. A TCR clonal expansion and chaos score per V-J combination was defined as the ratio of F50 clonal expansion to chaos observed in the TCRdist matrix. Welch's t-statistics and random forest were used to reduce the features to 10 to 15 V-J combinations, which were then used as input to a naive Bayes classifier. The similarity between thyroid and blood repertoires was quantified using the Morisita-Horn index. TCRdb applied fastp at Q25 and MiXCR to the public reads, then kept only in-frame beta chains. Under each unique CDR3 protein, matching rows form one entry showing the most common genes and DNA. These V and J calls rely on TCRdb rather than the paper's analysis. The sample includes hundreds of thousands of distinct CDR3 sequences, with 20% to 25% observed a single time. 3% of the sample comes from the top ten.

Stable hyperthyroidism was defined as no progression to ophthalmopathy within 18 months of follow-up. Hyperthyroidism patients were newly diagnosed, with disease duration under 2 months, and aged 18 to 65 years. Patients with other autoimmune diseases, uncontrolled infections, pregnancy or lactation were excluded from the study. Clinical symptoms, serum thyroxine, TRAb, thyroid ultrasound and orbital computed tomography were used for diagnosis. Ficoll-Paque density gradient centrifugation was used to isolate PBMCs from under 11 ml of fresh peripheral blood. Total RNA was extracted with Trizol reagent and quality-checked on an Agilent 2100 Bioanalyzer. This clonotype was picked up many times. It has no known antigen specificity. Nothing much larger sits one base from this clone, and base qualities are not available. The CDR3 holds 15 amino acids from the cysteine to the phenylalanine. Kept here is only the CDR3 DNA, which spans 45 bases and is read in frame from base 1. Reading the germline V gene (reference sequence) gives CDR1 LGHDT and CDR2 YNNKEL. Deletion took 1 base off V and 1 base off J, with a span of 10 bases between the germline ends.

The chain is made from TRBV3-1 and TRBJ1-1; the D gene identity is not certain. The specimen sequenced was peripheral blood. This sequence originates from a woman aged 18-29 years with stable Graves' hyperthyroidism. Donor details come from another sample of the same person, matched by shared clones. In nucleotide form, the sequence is TGTGCCAGCAGCCAAGTGGGCCGAAAGAACACTGAAGCTTTCTTT. This yields the protein CASSQVGRKNTEAFF. The full variable domain, completed from the reference TRBV3-1 and TRBJ1-1 proteins outside the CDR3, reads DTAVSQTPKYLVTQMGNDKSIKCEQNLGHDTMYWYKQDSKKFLKIMFSYNNKELIINETVPNRFSPKSPDKAHLNLHINSLELGDSAVYFCASSQVGRKNTEAFFGQGTRLTVV.